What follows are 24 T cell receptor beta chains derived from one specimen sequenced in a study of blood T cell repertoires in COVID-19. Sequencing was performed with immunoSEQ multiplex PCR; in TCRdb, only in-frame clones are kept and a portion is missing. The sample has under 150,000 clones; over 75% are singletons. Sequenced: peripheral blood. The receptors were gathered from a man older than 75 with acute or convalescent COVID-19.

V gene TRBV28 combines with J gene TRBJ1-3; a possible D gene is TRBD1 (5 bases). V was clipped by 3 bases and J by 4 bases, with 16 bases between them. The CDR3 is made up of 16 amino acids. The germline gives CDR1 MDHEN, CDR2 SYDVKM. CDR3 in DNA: TGTGCCAGCAGTTTTGGGGGGACTAAATGGGGAAACACCATATATTTT. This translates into CASSFGGTKWGNTIYF.

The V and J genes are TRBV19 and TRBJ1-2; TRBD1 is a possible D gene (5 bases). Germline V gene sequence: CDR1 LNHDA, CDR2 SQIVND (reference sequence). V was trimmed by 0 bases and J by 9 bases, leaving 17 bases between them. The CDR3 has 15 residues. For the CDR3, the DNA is TGTGCCAGTAGTATAGATCGACAGTCCCTATGGAGCTACACCTTC. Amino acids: CASSIDRQSLWSYTF.

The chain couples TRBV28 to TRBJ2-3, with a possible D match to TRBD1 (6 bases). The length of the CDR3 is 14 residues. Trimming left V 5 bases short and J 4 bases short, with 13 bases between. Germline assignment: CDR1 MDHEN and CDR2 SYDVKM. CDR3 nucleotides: TGTGCCAGCAGTCCTCTACAGGGACCAGATACGCAGTATTTT. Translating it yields CASSPLQGPDTQYF. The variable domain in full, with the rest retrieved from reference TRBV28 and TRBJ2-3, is DVKVTQSSRYLVKRTGEKVFLECVQDMDHENMFWYRQDPGLGLRLIYFSYDVKMKEKGDIPEGYSVSREKKERFSLILESASTNQTSMYLCASSPLQGPDTQYFGPGTRLTVL.

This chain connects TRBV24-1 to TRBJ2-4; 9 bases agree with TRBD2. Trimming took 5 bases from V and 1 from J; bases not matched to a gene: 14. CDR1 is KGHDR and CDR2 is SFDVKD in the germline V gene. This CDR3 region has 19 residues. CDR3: CATSGASGISGEAKNIQYF. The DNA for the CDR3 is TGTGCCACCAGTGGGGCTAGCGGGATAAGTGGGGAGGCCAAAAACATTCAGTACTTC.

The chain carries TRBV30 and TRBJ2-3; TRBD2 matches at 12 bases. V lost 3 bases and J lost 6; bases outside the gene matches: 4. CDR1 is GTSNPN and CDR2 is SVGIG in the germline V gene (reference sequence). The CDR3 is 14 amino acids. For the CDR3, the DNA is TGTGCCTGGAGCGCTAGCGGGAGGGGGGATACGCAGTATTTT. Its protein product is CAWSASGRGDTQYF.

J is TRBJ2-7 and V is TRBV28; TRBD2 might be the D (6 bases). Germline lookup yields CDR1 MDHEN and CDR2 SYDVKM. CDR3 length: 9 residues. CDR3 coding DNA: TGTGCAGGGGAGGACGAGCAGTACTTC. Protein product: CAGEDEQYF.

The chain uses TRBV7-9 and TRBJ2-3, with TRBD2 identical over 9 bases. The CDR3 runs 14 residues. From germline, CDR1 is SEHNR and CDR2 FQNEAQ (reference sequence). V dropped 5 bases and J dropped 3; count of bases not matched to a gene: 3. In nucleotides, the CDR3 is TGTGCCAGCAGCATTAGCGGGAGTACAGATACGCAGTATTTT. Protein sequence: CASSISGSTDTQYF.

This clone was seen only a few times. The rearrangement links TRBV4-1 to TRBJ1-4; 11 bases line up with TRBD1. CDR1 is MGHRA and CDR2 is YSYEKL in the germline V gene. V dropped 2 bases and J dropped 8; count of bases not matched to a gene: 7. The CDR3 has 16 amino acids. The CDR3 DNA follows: TGCGCCAGCAGCCAACAGGACAGGGGGCGGAGAGAAAAACTGTTTTTT. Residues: CASSQQDRGRREKLFF.

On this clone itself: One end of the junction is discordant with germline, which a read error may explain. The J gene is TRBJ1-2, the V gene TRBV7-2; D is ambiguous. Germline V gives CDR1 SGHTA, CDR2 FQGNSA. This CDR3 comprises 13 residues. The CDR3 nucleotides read TGTGCCAGCACCTTAGACCAAACCGGTGGCTACACCTTC. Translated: CASTLDQTGGYTF.

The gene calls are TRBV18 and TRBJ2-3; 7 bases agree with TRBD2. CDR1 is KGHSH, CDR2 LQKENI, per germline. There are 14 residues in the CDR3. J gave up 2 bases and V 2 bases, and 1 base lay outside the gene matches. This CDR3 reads CASSPGGVTDTQYF. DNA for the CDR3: TGTGCCAGCTCACCAGGGGGGGTCACAGATACGCAGTATTTT.

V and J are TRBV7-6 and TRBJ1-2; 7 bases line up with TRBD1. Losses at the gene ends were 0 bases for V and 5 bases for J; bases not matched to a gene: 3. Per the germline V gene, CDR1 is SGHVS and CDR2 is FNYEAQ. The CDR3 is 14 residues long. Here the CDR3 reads CASSLATGLYGYTF. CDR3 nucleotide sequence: TGTGCCAGCAGCTTAGCGACAGGGTTATATGGCTACACCTTC.

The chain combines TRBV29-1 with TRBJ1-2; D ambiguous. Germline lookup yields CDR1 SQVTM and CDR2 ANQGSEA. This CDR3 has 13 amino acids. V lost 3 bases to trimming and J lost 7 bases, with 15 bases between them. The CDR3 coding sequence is TGCAGCGTTGACGGCGAGGCGGTCTCTGGCTACACCTTC. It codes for CSVDGEAVSGYTF.

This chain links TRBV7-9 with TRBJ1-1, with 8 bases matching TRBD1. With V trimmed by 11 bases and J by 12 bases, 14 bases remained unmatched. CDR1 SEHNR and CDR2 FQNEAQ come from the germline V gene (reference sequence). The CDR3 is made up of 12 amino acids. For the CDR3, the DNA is TGTGCCGAAGGCGGGACAGGTCAAAAAACTTTCTTT. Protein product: CAEGGTGQKTFF.

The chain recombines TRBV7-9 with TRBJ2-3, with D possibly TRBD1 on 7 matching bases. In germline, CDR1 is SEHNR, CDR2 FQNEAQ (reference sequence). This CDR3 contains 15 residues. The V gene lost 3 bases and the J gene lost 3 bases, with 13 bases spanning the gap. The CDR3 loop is CASSFRAGGTDTQYF. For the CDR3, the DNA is TGTGCCAGCAGCTTCAGGGCAGGGGGGACAGATACGCAGTATTTT.

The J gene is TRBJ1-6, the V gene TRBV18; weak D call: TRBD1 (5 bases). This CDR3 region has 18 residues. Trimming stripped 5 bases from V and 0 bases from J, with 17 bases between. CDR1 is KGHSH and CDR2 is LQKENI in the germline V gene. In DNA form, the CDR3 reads TGTGCCAGCTCATCATCAAGACAGACGAGCTCCTATAATTCACCCCTCCACTTT. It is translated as CASSSSRQTSSYNSPLHF.

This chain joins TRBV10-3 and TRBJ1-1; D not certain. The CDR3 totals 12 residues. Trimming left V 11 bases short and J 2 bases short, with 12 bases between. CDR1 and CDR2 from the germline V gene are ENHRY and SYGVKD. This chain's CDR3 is CAVRSTNTEAFF. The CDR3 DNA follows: TGTGCCGTACGCAGTACCAACACTGAAGCTTTCTTT.

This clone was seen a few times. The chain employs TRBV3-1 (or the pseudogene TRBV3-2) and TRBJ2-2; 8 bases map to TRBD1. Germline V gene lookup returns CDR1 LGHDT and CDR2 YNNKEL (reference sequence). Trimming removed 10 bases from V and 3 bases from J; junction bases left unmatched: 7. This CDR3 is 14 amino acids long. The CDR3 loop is CAIPGTGDTGELFF. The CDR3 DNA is TGTGCCATCCCCGGGACAGGCGACACCGGGGAGCTGTTTTTT.

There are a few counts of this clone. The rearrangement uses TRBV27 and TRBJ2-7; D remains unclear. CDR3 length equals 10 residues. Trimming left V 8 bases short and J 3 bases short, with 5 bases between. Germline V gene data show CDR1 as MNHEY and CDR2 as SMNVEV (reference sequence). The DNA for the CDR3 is TGTGCCAGCGGCAACTACGAGCAGTACTTC. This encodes CASGNYEQYF.

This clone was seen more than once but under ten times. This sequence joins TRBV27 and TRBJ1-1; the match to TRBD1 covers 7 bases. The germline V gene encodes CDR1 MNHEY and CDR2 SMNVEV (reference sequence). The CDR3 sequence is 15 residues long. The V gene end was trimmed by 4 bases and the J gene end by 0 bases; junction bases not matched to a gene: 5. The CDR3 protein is CASSSTQGLNTEAFF. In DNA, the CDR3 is TGTGCCAGCAGTTCCACACAGGGGTTGAACACTGAAGCTTTCTTT.

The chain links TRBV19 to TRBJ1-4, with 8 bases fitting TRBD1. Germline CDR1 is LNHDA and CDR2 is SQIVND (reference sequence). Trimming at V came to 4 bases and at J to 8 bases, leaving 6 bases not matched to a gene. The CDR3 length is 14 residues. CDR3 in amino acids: CASSKDRVREKLFF. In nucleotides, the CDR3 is TGTGCCAGTAGTAAGGACAGGGTACGAGAAAAACTGTTTTTT.

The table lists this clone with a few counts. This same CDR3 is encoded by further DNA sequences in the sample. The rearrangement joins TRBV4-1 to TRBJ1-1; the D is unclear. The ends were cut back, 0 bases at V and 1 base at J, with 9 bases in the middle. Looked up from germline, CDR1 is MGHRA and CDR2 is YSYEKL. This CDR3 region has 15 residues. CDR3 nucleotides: TGCGCCAGCAGCCAAGAAGGAGGCCCGAACACTGAAGCTTTCTTT. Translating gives CASSQEGGPNTEAFF.

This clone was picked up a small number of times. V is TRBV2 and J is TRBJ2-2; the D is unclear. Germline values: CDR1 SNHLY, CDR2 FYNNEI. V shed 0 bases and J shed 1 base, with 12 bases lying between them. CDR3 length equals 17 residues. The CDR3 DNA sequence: TGTGCCAGCAGTGAAGCGCCCCTCGGTTGGAACACCGGGGAGCTGTTTTTT. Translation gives CASSEAPLGWNTGELFF.

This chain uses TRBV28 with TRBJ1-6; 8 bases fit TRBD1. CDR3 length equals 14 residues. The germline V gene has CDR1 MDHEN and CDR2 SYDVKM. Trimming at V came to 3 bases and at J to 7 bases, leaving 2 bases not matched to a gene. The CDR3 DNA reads TGTGCCAGCAGTTTGGGACAGGAAAATTCACCCCTCCACTTT. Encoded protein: CASSLGQENSPLHF.

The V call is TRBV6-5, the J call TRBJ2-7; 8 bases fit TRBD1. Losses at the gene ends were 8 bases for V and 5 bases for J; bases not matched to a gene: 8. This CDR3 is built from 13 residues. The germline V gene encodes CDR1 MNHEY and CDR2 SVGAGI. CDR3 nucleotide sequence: TGTGCCAGCCCGGACAGGGCGTTCAACGAGCAGTACTTC. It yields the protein CASPDRAFNEQYF.